A few counts support the clone carrying this T cell receptor (beta chain). Each CDR3 protein is one row after TCRdb ran MiXCR on the RT-PCR reads. The data hold approximately 720,000 distinct CDR3 sequences, with 14% observed a single time. CDR1 and CDR2 from the germline V gene are SQVTM and ANQGSEA. The V gene lost 5 bases and the J gene lost 0 bases, with 17 bases spanning the gap. The CDR3 runs to 16 residues. The chain employs TRBV29-1 and TRBJ1-5; possible D gene TRBD1, 5 bases. The sequence was obtained from a female donor in good health, serving as a healthy control. Sequenced material: memory CD4+ T cells from blood. The CDR3 DNA reads as TGCAGCGTTTTGCAGGGTTCGACTGATAGCAATCAGCCCCAGCATTTT. It codes for CSVLQGSTDSNQPQHF.